Listed below are T cell receptor beta chains from one sample, sequenced in a study of cytomegalovirus exposure and HLA in healthy donors. The protocol was immunoSEQ multiplex PCR, while the TCRdb copy is restricted to in-frame clones and leaves out a portion. The sample totals roughly 120,000 clones. The sample taken for sequencing was PBMCs. All receptors come from a young man in good health and CMV-seronegative. CDR3s include the opening cysteine and the closing phenylalanine or tryptophan. D genes are given only for firm matches.

j_call d_call v_call cdr3_length cdr3_aa cdr3_nt
TRBJ2-7 TRBD1 TRBV4-1 16 CASSPIPGQGTYEQYF TGCGCCAGCAGCCCAATACCGGGACAGGGGACTTACGAGCAGTACTTC
TRBJ1-4 . TRBV6-5 15 CASSYRRTPNEKLFF TGTGCCAGCAGTTACAGACGGACTCCTAATGAAAAACTGTTTTTT
TRBJ2-3 TRBD1 TRBV5-1 15 CASSPDRGHTDTQYF TGCGCCAGCAGCCCGGACAGGGGGCACACAGATACGCAGTATTTT
TRBJ2-1 TRBD2 TRBV30 12 CAWNGLAGEQFF TGTGCCTGGAACGGACTAGCGGGAGAGCAGTTCTTC
TRBJ1-2 . TRBV2 16 CASSDTTAQGGNGYTF TGTGCCAGCAGTGACACGACCGCGCAGGGAGGGAATGGCTACACCTTC
TRBJ2-7 . TRBV6-5 14 CASSYSQIGYEQYF TGTGCCAGCAGTTATTCACAGATCGGTTACGAGCAGTACTTC
TRBJ2-7 TRBD1 TRBV5-1 16 CASSLIPGQTDYEQYF TGCGCCAGCAGCTTGATTCCGGGACAGACCGACTACGAGCAGTACTTC
TRBJ1-1 TRBD1 TRBV5-1 15 CASSPSGGTGWLAFF TGCGCCAGCAGCCCTTCCGGGGGGACAGGGTGGTTGGCTTTCTTT
TRBJ1-1 . TRBV29-1 11 CSVESYTEAFF TGCAGCGTTGAATCTTACACTGAAGCTTTCTTT
TRBJ2-5 TRBD1 TRBV5-1 16 CASSLAGRKGAETQYF TGCGCCAGCAGCTTGGCCGGCAGGAAGGGGGCAGAGACCCAGTACTTC
TRBJ1-4 TRBD1 TRBV10-3 16 CAIRADRGVSREKLFF TGTGCCATCAGGGCGGACAGGGGGGTCTCACGCGAAAAACTGTTTTTT
TRBJ1-1 . TRBV9 14 CASSVQGGDTEAFF TGTGCCAGCAGCGTACAGGGTGGTGACACTGAAGCTTTCTTT
TRBJ2-2 . TRBV5-8 15 CASSLGPRVGGELFF TGTGCCAGCAGCTTGGGGCCGAGGGTTGGCGGGGAGCTGTTTTTT
TRBJ2-5 TRBD2 TRBV6-4 15 CASSGVAGGQETQYF TGTGCCAGCAGTGGGGTAGCGGGGGGCCAAGAGACCCAGTACTTC
TRBJ2-1 . TRBV5-1 15 CASSLNLATYNEQFF TGCGCCAGCAGCTTAAACCTCGCCACTTACAATGAGCAGTTCTTC
TRBJ2-7 . TRBV18 15 CASSPGAEVRYEQYF TGTGCCAGCTCACCAGGGGCAGAAGTTCGCTACGAGCAGTACTTC
TRBJ1-1 . TRBV5-1 12 CASSWQNTEAFF TGCGCCAGCAGCTGGCAGAACACTGAAGCTTTCTTT
TRBJ2-3 . TRBV5-1 14 CASSHRSGTDTQYF TGCGCCAGCAGCCATCGCAGTGGTACAGATACGCAGTATTTT
TRBJ2-7 . TRBV6-5 15 CASSYGGAYKGEQYF TGTGCCAGCAGTTACGGCGGGGCCTATAAGGGCGAGCAGTACTTC
TRBJ1-5 TRBD1 TRBV4-1 19 CASSPGGGTGRVGNQPQHF TGCGCCAGCAGCCCTGGTGGTGGGACAGGGAGGGTTGGCAATCAGCCCCAGCATTTT
TRBJ2-2 TRBD1 TRBV30 13 CAWRGGLGGELFF TGTGCCTGGAGAGGGGGCCTGGGAGGGGAGCTGTTTTTT
TRBJ1-2 . TRBV14 15 CASSQDLDRAHGYTF TGTGCCAGCAGCCAAGATCTGGACAGAGCCCATGGCTACACCTTC
TRBJ2-1 . TRBV25-1 12 CASSQGSDEQFF TGTGCCAGCAGCCAGGGCTCCGATGAGCAGTTCTTC
TRBJ2-2 . TRBV29-1 17 CSVETPLTATNTGELFF TGCAGCGTTGAAACACCGCTGACTGCCACGAACACCGGGGAGCTGTTTTTT
TRBJ2-2 . TRBV15 17 CATSRDRGLERTGELFF TGTGCCACCAGCAGAGACCGGGGACTGGAGAGAACCGGGGAGCTGTTTTTT
TRBJ1-6 . TRBV30 13 CAWSRQGNSPLHF TGTGCCTGGAGTCGCCAGGGAAATTCACCCCTCCACTTT
TRBJ2-1 . TRBV2 15 CASSEWGVSANEQFF TGTGCCAGCAGTGAATGGGGAGTTTCAGCCAATGAGCAGTTCTTC
TRBJ2-1 TRBD2 TRBV6-4 14 CASSVSGGGGEQFF TGTGCCAGCAGTGTTTCGGGAGGGGGGGGTGAGCAGTTCTTC
TRBJ2-7 . TRBV6-6 13 CASVPQGRNEQYF TGTGCCAGCGTTCCGCAGGGTCGGAACGAGCAGTACTTC
TRBJ2-7 TRBD1 TRBV19 13 CASSLDRGQEQYF TGTGCCAGTAGTCTAGACAGGGGGCAAGAGCAGTACTTC
TRBJ2-7 TRBD2 TRBV5-4 15 CASSLLGGGPYEQYF TGTGCCAGCAGCTTGTTGGGGGGAGGGCCTTACGAGCAGTACTTC
TRBJ1-3 TRBD1 TRBV5-1 16 CASRRQGGVPGNTIYF TGCGCCAGCAGAAGACAGGGAGGAGTTCCTGGAAACACCATATATTTT
TRBJ1-1 TRBD1 TRBV7-8 16 CASSLSQGARGTEAFF TGTGCCAGCAGCTTGAGTCAGGGGGCAAGAGGCACTGAAGCTTTCTTT